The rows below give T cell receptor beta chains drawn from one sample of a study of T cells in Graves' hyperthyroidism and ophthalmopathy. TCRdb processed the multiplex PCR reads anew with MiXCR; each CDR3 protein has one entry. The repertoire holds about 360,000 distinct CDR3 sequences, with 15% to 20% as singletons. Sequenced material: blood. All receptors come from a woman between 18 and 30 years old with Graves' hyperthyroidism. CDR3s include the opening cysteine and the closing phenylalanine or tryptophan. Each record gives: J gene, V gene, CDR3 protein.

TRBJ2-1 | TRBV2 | CASREGSGYNEQFF
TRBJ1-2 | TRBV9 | CASSLGQGWSYGYTF
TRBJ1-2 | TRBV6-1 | CASTATGNYGYTF
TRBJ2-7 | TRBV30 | CAWSDPPGQGMEEQYF
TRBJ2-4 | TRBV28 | CASSSWTGTRENIQYF
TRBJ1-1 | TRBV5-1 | CASQTGTMNTEAFF
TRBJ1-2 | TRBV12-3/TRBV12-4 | CASSSPTNYGYTF
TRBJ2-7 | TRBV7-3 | CASARDRDNEQYF
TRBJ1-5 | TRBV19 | CASSIGEVGGNQPQHF
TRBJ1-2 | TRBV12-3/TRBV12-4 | CASSPGTVGIGGYTF
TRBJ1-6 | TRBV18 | CASSAGTDSPLHF
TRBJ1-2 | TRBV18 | CASSPPVNPSYTF
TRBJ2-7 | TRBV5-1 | CASSLSGPRISEQHF
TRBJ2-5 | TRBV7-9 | CASSLVLANVETQYF
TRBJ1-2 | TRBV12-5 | CASGPRDRGPSYGYTF